Listed below are T cell receptor beta chains from one sample, sequenced in a study of cytomegalovirus exposure and HLA in healthy donors. Produced via immunoSEQ multiplex PCR; TCRdb's table is partial and in-frame only. The sample gives more than 150,000 clones, 75% to 85% of which show up once; about 0.7% is in the top ten. Sequenced: PBMCs. All receptors derive from a boy aged 5-17 years in good health and CMV-seronegative. CDR3s include the opening cysteine and the closing phenylalanine or tryptophan. Each record gives: V gene, clone size, CDR3 protein. Clone sizes are given selectively: once, few, many, or a class where the clone is expanded.

TRBV19,once,CASSSTGSREQYF
TRBV11-1,few,CASSLIAYEQYF
TRBV5-6,-,CASSRTGPGELFF
TRBV15,-,CATSPDREETGNQPQHF
TRBV10-3,-,CAIRRQGSGWDYGYTF
TRBV5-1,-,CASSLLTSLGYQETQYF
TRBV10-1,-,CASGKGGSTEAFF
TRBV19,few,CASSIDQGKGNEKLFF
TRBV27,-,CASSLIRVVRGKLNTEAFF
TRBV6-5,few,CASRRLASGTEAFF
TRBV5-6,-,CASSPLALPDTQYF
TRBV30,few,CAWSVPRTGEDQPQHF
TRBV10-3,-,CAISGPLGGEFYGYTF
TRBV11-3,-,CASSPQGTFEQYF
TRBV14,-,CASSQEIWGWDYTF
TRBV27,-,CASSLFGRASGITDTQYF
TRBV7-9,-,CASSYGQGKNQPQHF
TRBV4-1,-,CASSQLQAANYGYTF
TRBV7-9,few,CASSLEQRGYTF
TRBV30,-,CAWSGDSNYGYTF
TRBV2,few,CASSPQTPTTNEKLFF
TRBV5-4,-,CASSWGLSSGNTIYF
TRBV10-3,-,CAISDRRTNTGELFF
TRBV12-5,once,CASGLPDRSYEQYF
TRBV7-7,few,CASSDGLAGEGEQFF
TRBV5-4,once,CASSSHRGGTDTQYF
TRBV2,-,CASSAGRPTNEKLFF
TRBV5-5,-,CASSGQGANEKLFF
TRBV29-1,-,CSVEIGAGDTEAFF
TRBV7-9,-,CSSSPKTGLSSGNTIYF
TRBV11-2,-,CASSSPYLTGARGYTF
TRBV6-5,-,CASSDFYEQYF
TRBV7-9,-,CASSLGQGKAYEQYF
TRBV30,-,CAWNNRGLGTEAFF
TRBV10-3,-,CAISAPTGGGDEQYF
TRBV10-2,-,CASRTAGTGGREQFF
TRBV6-6,-,CASSYSTGTELAFF